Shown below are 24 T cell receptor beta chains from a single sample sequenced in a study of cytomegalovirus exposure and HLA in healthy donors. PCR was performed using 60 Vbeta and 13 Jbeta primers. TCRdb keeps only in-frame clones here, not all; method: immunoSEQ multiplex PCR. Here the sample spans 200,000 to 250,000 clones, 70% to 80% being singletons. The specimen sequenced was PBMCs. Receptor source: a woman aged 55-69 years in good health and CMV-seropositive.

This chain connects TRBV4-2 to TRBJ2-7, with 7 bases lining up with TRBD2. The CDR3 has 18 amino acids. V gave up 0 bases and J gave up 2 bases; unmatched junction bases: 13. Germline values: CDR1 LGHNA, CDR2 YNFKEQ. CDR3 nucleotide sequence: TGTGCCAGCAGCCAAGATAATCCTCTGGCGGGAGTCCCCTACGAGCAGTACTTC. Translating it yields CASSQDNPLAGVPYEQYF.

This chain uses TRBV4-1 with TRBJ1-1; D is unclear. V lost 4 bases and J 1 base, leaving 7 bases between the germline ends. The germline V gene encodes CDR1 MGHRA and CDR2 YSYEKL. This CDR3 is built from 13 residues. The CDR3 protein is CASSREGNTEAFF. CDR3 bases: TGCGCCAGCAGCCGGGAGGGGAACACTGAAGCTTTCTTT.

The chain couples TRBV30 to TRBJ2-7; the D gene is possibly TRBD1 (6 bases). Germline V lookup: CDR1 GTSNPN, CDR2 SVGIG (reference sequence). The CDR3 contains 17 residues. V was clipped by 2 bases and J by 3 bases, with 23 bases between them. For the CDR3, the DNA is TGTGCCTGGAGTTACACGTCCCCCGGGACATTGGACTACGAGCAGTACTTC. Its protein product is CAWSYTSPGTLDYEQYF.

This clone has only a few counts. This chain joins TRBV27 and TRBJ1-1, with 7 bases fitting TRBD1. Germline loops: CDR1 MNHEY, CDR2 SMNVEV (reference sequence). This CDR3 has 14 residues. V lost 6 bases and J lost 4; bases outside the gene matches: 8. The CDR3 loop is CASRLVTGTTEAFF. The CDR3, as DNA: TGTGCCAGCAGGCTCGTGACAGGGACCACTGAAGCTTTCTTT.

The CDR3 nucleotides read TGTGCCAGTAGTATAGATCGCGGGGGCCTTGAGGATGAGCAGTTCTTC. Its protein is CASSIDRGGLEDEQFF. This chain uses TRBV19 with TRBJ2-1, with D possibly TRBD2 on 7 matching bases. Per germline, CDR1 LNHDA and CDR2 SQIVND (reference sequence). The CDR3 extends over 16 amino acids. Trimming removed 0 bases at V and 8 bases at J, with 17 bases between.

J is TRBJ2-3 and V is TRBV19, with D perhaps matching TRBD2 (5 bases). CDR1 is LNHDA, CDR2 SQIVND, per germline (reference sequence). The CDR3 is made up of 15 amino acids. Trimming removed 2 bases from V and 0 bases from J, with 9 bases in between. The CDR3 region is CASSISGFSTDTQYF. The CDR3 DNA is TGTGCCAGTAGTATATCGGGGTTCAGCACAGATACGCAGTATTTT. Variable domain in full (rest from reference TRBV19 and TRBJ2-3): DGGITQSPKYLFRKEGQNVTLSCEQNLNHDAMYWYRQDPGQGLRLIYYSQIVNDFQKGDIAEGYSVSREKKESFPLTVTSAQKNPTAFYLCASSISGFSTDTQYFGPGTRLTVL.

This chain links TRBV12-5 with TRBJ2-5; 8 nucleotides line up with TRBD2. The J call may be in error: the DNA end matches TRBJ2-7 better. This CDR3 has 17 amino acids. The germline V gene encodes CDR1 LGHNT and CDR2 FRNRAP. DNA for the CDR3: TGTGCTAGTGGCAACCACCCGACTAGCGCGGACTCCTACGAGCAGTACTTC. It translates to CASGNHPTSADSYEQYF.

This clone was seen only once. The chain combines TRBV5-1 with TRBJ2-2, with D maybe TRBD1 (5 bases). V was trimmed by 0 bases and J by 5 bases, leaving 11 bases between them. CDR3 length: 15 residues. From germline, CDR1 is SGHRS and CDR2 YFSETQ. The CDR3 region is CASSLGQGLTGELFF. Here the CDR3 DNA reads TGCGCCAGCAGCTTGGGGCAGGGATTAACCGGGGAGCTGTTTTTT.

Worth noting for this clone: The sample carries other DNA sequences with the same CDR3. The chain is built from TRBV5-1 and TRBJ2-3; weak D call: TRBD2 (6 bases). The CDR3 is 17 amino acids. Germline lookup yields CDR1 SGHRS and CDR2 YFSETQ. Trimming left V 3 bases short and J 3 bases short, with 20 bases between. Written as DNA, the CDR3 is TGCGCCAGCAGCTCCCGCGGACTAACTCACGGGACAGATACGCAGTATTTT. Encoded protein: CASSSRGLTHGTDTQYF. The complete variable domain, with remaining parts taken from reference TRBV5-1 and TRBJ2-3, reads KAGVTQTPRYLIKTRGQQVTLSCSPISGHRSVSWYQQTPGQGLQFLFEYFSETQRNKGNFPGRFSGRQFSNSRSEMNVSTLELGDSALYLCASSSRGLTHGTDTQYFGPGTRLTVL.

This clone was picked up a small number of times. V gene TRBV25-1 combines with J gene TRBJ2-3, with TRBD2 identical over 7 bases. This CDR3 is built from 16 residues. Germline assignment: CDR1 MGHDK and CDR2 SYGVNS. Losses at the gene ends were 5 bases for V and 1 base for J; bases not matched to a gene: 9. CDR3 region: CASSTLWGGRTDTQYF. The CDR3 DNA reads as TGTGCCAGCAGTACCCTTTGGGGGGGTCGCACAGATACGCAGTATTTT.

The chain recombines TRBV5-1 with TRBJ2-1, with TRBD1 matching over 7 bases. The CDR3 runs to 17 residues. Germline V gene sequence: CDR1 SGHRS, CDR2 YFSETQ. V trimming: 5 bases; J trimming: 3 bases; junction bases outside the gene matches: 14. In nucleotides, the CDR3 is TGCGCCAGCAGGTCAGAACCGGGACAGAACAACTACAATGAGCAGTTCTTC. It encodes CASRSEPGQNNYNEQFF.

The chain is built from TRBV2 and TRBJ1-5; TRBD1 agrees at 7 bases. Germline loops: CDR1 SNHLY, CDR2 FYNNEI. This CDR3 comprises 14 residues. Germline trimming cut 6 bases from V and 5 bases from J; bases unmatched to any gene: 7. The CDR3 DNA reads TGTGCCAGCAGGGATACAGGGGCCCATCAGCCCCAGCATTTT. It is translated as CASRDTGAHQPQHF.

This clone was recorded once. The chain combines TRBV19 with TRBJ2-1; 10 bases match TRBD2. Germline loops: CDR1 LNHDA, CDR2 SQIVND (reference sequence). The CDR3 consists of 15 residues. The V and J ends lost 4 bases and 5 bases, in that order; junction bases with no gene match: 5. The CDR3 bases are TGTGCCAGTAGTAAGACCGGGACTAGCGACAATGAGCAGTTCTTC. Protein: CASSKTGTSDNEQFF.

CDR3 bases: TGTGCCAGCAGGAATCACAGGGGTGACAATCAGCCCCAGCATTTT. Translation: CASRNHRGDNQPQHF. This rearrangement joins TRBV6-5 to TRBJ1-5; 7 bases line up with TRBD1. The CDR3 sequence is 15 residues long. The germline V gene encodes CDR1 MNHEY and CDR2 SVGAGI. Losses at the gene ends were 6 bases for V and 3 bases for J; bases not matched to a gene: 8.

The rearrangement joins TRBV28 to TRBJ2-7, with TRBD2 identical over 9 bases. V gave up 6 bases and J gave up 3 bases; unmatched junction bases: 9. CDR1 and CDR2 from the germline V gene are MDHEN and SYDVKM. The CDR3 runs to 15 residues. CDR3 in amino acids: CASRDPKREVYEQYF. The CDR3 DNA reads TGTGCCAGCAGGGATCCTAAGCGGGAGGTCTACGAGCAGTACTTC.

The CDR3 loop reads CASSVTSGIAYEQYF. CDR3 DNA: TGTGCCAGCAGCGTAACTAGCGGGATAGCCTACGAGCAGTACTTC. The chain has TRBV6-1 and TRBJ2-7, with 10 nucleotides matching TRBD2. The ends lost 6 bases at V and 2 bases at J; junction bases unmatched: 7. Germline CDR1 reads MNHNS; CDR2 reads SASEGT. The CDR3 has 15 amino acids.

As DNA, the CDR3 is TGTGCCAGCTCACCAAGGGTCGGGACAGAAAGTGATGGAGAGACCCAGTACTTC. Translating it yields CASSPRVGTESDGETQYF. The J gene is TRBJ2-5, the V gene TRBV18; 7 positions match TRBD1. Trimming removed 2 bases from V and 4 bases from J; junction bases left unmatched: 16. Germline lookup yields CDR1 KGHSH and CDR2 LQKENI. This CDR3 spans 18 amino acids.

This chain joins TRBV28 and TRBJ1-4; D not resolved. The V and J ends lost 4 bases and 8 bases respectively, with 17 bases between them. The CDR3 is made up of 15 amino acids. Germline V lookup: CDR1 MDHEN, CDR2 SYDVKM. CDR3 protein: CASSSPRVDGEKLFF. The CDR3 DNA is TGTGCCAGCAGTTCCCCGAGGGTGGACGGAGAAAAACTGTTTTTT.

The CDR3 DNA follows: TGTGCCAGCGGAGGGGGACTAGCGGACTCCTACGAGCAGTACTTC. Translated: CASGGGLADSYEQYF. V is TRBV7-9 and J is TRBJ2-7; 11 bases align to TRBD2. Germline V gene sequence: CDR1 SEHNR, CDR2 FQNEAQ (reference sequence). V was pared by 8 bases and J by 0 bases, with 6 bases of the junction left unmatched. The CDR3 runs to 15 residues.

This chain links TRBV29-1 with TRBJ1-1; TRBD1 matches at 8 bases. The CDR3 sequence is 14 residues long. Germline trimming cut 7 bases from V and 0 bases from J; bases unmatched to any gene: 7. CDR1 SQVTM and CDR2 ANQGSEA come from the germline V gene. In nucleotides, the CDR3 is TGCAGCGGCCACAGGGGGTTTATGAACACTGAAGCTTTCTTT. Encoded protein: CSGHRGFMNTEAFF. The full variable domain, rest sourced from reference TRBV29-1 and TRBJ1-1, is SAVISQKPSRDICQRGTSLTIQCQVDSQVTMMFWYRQQPGQSLTLIATANQGSEATYESGFVIDKFPISRPNLTFSTLTVSNMSPEDSSIYLCSGHRGFMNTEAFFGQGTRLTVV.

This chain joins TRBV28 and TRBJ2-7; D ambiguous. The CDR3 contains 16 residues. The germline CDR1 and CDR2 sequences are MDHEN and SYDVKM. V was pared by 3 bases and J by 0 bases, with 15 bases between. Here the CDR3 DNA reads TGTGCCAGCAGTTTTAGGTTCGCGGATAGCTCCTACGAGCAGTACTTC. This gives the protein CASSFRFADSSYEQYF.

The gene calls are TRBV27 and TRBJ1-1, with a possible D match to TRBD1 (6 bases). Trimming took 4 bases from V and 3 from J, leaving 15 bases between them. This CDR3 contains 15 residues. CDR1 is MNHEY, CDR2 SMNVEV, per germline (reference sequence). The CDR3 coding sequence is TGTGCCAGCAGTTGGGGGTCAGGGGTGTACACTGAAGCTTTCTTT. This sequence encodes CASSWGSGVYTEAFF.

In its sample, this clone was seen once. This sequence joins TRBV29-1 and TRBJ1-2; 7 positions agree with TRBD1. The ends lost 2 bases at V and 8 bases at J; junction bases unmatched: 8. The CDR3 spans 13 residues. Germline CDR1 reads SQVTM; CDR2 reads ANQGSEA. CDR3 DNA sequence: TGCAGCGTTGAAAGGACAGGAGAGGAGGGCTACACCTTC. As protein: CSVERTGEEGYTF.

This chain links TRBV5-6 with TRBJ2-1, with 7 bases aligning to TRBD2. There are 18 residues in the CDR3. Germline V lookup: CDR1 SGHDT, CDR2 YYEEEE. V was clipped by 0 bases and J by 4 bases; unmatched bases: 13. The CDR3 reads CASSLDFGRLAVYNEQFF. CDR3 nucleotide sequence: TGTGCCAGCAGCTTGGATTTCGGGAGGCTAGCGGTATACAATGAGCAGTTCTTC.